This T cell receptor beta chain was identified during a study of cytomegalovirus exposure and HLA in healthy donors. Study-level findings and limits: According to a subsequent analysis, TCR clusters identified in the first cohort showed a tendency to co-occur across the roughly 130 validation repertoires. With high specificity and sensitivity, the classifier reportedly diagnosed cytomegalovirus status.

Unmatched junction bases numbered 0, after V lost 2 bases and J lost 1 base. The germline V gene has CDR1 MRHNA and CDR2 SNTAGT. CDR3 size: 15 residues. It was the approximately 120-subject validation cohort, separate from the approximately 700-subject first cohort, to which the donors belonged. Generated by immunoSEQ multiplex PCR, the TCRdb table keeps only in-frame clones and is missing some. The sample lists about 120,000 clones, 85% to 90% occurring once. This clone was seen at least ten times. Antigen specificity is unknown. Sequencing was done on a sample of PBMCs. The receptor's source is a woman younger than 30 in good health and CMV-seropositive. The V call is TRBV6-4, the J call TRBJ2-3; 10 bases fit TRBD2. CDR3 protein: CASSDGTSGTDTQYF. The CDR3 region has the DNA TGTGCCAGCAGTGACGGGACTAGCGGCACAGATACGCAGTATTTT.